These 13 T cell receptor beta chains were all obtained from the same sample, sequenced in a study of cytomegalovirus exposure and HLA in healthy donors. Sequencing used immunoSEQ multiplex PCR; TCRdb keeps in-frame clones, though not all of them. The sample contains fewer than 250,000 clones, around 86% of which appear only once. The sample comprised PBMCs. These receptors all stem from a woman younger than 30 in good health and CMV-seropositive.

The chain uses TRBV27 and TRBJ1-5, with a possible D match to TRBD1 (5 bases). The CDR3 runs 16 residues. Trimming cost V 5 bases and J 9 bases, with 23 bases left between them. Germline CDR1 MNHEY, CDR2 SMNVEV (reference sequence). CDR3 protein: CASSLEGPRGVWPQHF. The CDR3 DNA follows: TGTGCCAGCAGTCTGGAGGGGCCGCGCGGGGTGTGGCCCCAGCATTTT.

V usage is TRBV30 and J usage is TRBJ2-3; the D gene is possibly TRBD1 (7 bases). From germline, CDR1 is GTSNPN and CDR2 SVGIG (reference sequence). The CDR3 spans 14 residues. With 0 bases removed from V and 7 bases from J, the gap between germline ends came to 14 bases. The DNA of the CDR3 is TGTGCCTGGAGTGTCGCAGGGGGGAGTTATACGCAGTATTTT. Encoded protein: CAWSVAGGSYTQYF.

A few counts support this clone. The chain links TRBV30 to TRBJ2-3; D call uncertain. The CDR3 has 13 amino acids. Trimming pared 4 bases from V and 0 bases from J, leaving 8 bases between. Germline CDR1 is GTSNPN and CDR2 is SVGIG (reference sequence). The CDR3 sequence: CAWIGDSTDTQYF. Here the CDR3 DNA reads TGTGCCTGGATTGGAGACAGCACAGATACGCAGTATTTT.

The V gene is TRBV7-8, the J gene TRBJ1-1; the match to TRBD1 covers 7 bases. Germline CDR1 and CDR2: SGHVS and FQNEAQ. J was trimmed by 2 bases and V by 1 base; bases with no gene match: 10. This CDR3 contains 17 residues. This chain's CDR3 is CASSLVRGESVNTEAFF. The CDR3 coding sequence is TGTGCCAGCAGCTTAGTCAGGGGGGAGAGTGTTAACACTGAAGCTTTCTTT.

The chain's CDR3 is CASSRGLKNTEAFF. The CDR3 nucleotides are TGTGCCAGCAGCCGCGGACTGAAGAACACTGAAGCTTTCTTT. The J gene is TRBJ1-1, the V gene TRBV27, with no clear D. The CDR3 consists of 14 residues. Germline-derived CDR1 and CDR2 are MNHEY and SMNVEV (reference sequence). V was pared by 6 bases and J by 1 base, with 12 bases between.

The chain links TRBV5-1 to TRBJ1-5, with a weak D call TRBD1 (5 bases). The germline gives CDR1 SGHRS, CDR2 YFSETQ. V gave up 0 bases and J gave up 5 bases, with 9 bases separating them. The CDR3 is 14 residues long. The CDR3 sequence: CASSLGAGDQPQHF. CDR3 DNA: TGCGCCAGCAGCTTGGGGGCGGGGGATCAGCCCCAGCATTTT. The full variable domain, in which reference TRBV5-1 and TRBJ1-5 provide the parts outside the CDR3, is KAGVTQTPRYLIKTRGQQVTLSCSPISGHRSVSWYQQTPGQGLQFLFEYFSETQRNKGNFPGRFSGRQFSNSRSEMNVSTLELGDSALYLCASSLGAGDQPQHFGDGTRLSIL.

The genes are TRBV5-1 and TRBJ2-7, with 9 bases lining up with TRBD1. This CDR3 has 16 amino acids. V shed 1 base, J shed 0 bases, and the junction held 5 bases outside the gene matches. Germline V lookup: CDR1 SGHRS, CDR2 YFSETQ. The CDR3: CASSLLGTGSSYEQYF. CDR3 bases: TGCGCCAGCAGCTTGTTGGGGACAGGGAGCTCCTACGAGCAGTACTTC.

This clone was seen a few times. The chain combines TRBV28 with TRBJ1-2; 7 nucleotides match TRBD1. The junction had 4 bases not matched to a gene; V was cut back by 2 bases and J by 4 bases. Germline V lookup: CDR1 MDHEN, CDR2 SYDVKM. The CDR3 loop spans 14 amino acids. CDR3 in amino acids: CASSLRDRLYGYTF. Written as DNA, the CDR3 is TGTGCCAGCAGTTTACGGGACAGACTCTATGGCTACACCTTC.

This chain connects TRBV4-2 to TRBJ2-7, with 10 positions matching TRBD2. The germline V gene encodes CDR1 LGHNA and CDR2 YNFKEQ. Trimming cost V 8 bases and J 3 bases; bases outside gene matches: 10. The CDR3 length is 15 residues. The CDR3 DNA is TGTGCCAGCCAGGGAGGACTAGCGGAGAACTACGAGCAGTACTTC. It translates to CASQGGLAENYEQYF.

The J gene is TRBJ2-7, the V gene TRBV5-6; TRBD1 matches 8 bases. The length of the CDR3 is 13 residues. In germline, CDR1 is SGHDT, CDR2 YYEEEE. V was clipped by 6 bases and J by 6 bases; unmatched bases: 8. CDR3 loop: CASIQGQGAEQYF. CDR3 sequence (DNA): TGTGCCAGCATCCAGGGGCAGGGGGCCGAGCAGTACTTC.

This clone was recorded only once. V usage is TRBV10-3 and J usage is TRBJ1-2, with D maybe TRBD1 (6 bases). The CDR3 sequence is 16 residues long. V lost 4 bases to trimming and J lost 4 bases, with 19 bases between them. Germline V gene sequence: CDR1 ENHRY, CDR2 SYGVKD. CDR3 region: CAISGGQRGAGYGYTF. The CDR3 DNA reads as TGTGCCATCAGTGGGGGCCAGCGGGGGGCCGGCTATGGCTACACCTTC.

The CDR3 region is CASSPNSLIAQPQHF. The CDR3 coding sequence is TGTGCCAGCAGTCCAAACTCCCTAATCGCTCAGCCCCAGCATTTT. The genes are TRBV6-5 and TRBJ1-5, with D hard to call. The V gene's germline CDR1 is MNHEY and CDR2 SVGAGI. With 5 bases removed from V and 6 bases from J, the gap between germline ends came to 17 bases. The CDR3 extends over 15 amino acids.

In this sample, this clone turned up a few times. The genes are TRBV29-1 and TRBJ1-1; 7 bases are a match to TRBD1. The junction had 3 bases not matched to a gene; V was cut back by 7 bases and J by 7 bases. CDR1 is SQVTM, CDR2 ANQGSEA, per germline. CDR3 length: 10 amino acids. CDR3 sequence (DNA): TGCAGCGCGGGGGACAGTGAAGCTTTCTTT. This sequence encodes CSAGDSEAFF.